This T cell receptor (beta chain) emerged from a study of blood T cells in healthy people across ages. Study-wide results and limits: Higher diversity and more naive CD4+ cells were features of long-lived donors, compared to aged donors. Per million T cells, TCR beta diversity dropped roughly linearly as age increased. Those diversity estimates obtained from one million T cells were thought to be underestimates.

A second roughly 7 to 12 cycle PCR used barcoded and J-beta primers. Per sample, CDR3-containing paired-end reads numbered at least 2.5 million. TCRdb re-called the 5' RACE reads through MiXCR, storing one row per CDR3 protein. The sample lists fewer than 1 million distinct CDR3 sequences, 44% seen once, with about a fifth in the top ten. V was pared by 5 bases and J by 0 bases, with 6 bases of the junction left unmatched. CDR3 length: 16 residues. A word on this clonotype: Its antigen is not identified.

This sequence was found in a man aged 55 to 69 in good health. The chain has TRBV12-3 or TRBV12-4 and TRBJ1-5, with 8 bases that match TRBD1. Sequencing was done on a sample of blood. The CDR3 loop reads CASSTGQAHSNQPQHF. The CDR3 bases are TGTGCCAGCAGTACGGGACAGGCCCATAGCAATCAGCCCCAGCATTTT.